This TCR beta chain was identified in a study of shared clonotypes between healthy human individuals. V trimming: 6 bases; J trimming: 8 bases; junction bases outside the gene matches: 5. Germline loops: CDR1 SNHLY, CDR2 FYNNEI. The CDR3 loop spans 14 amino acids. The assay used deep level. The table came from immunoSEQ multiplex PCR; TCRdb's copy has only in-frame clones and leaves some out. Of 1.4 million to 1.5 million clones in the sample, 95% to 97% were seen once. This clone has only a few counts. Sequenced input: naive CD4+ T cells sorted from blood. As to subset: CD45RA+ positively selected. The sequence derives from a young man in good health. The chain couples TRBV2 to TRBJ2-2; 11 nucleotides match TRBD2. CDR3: CASSQRLAGGELFF. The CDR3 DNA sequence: TGTGCCAGCAGCCAGCGACTAGCGGGGGGGGAGCTGTTTTTT.